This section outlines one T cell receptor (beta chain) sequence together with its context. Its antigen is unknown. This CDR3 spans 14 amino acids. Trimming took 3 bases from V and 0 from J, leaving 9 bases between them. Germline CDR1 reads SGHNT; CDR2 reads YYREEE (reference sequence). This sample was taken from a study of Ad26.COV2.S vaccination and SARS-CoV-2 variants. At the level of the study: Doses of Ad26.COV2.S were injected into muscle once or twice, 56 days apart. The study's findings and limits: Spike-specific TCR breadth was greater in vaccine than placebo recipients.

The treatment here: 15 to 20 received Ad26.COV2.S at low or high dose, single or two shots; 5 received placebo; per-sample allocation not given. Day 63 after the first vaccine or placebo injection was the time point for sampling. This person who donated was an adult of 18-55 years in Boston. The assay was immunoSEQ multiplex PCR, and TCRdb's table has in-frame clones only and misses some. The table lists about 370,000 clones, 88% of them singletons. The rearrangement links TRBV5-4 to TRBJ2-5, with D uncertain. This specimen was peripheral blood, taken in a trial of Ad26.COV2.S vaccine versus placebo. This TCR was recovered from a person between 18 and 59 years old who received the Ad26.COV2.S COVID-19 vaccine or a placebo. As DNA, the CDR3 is TGTGCCAGCAGCTCCGAAACACACCAAGAGACCCAGTACTTC. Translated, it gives CASSSETHQETQYF.